This T cell receptor beta chain was identified during a study of human T cells and chemical hapten exposure. This clonotype was detected many times. Per the original methods: Counting gave a median of about 89,000 TCRs per sample, with values ranging from about 23,224 to 690,600. TCRdb ran MiXCR on the 5' RACE reads and lists one entry per CDR3 protein. Clone size and V and J calls follow TCRdb, not the original study. The repertoire consists of approximately 140,000 distinct CDR3 sequences, with over 3.5% occurring once and the leading ten covering about 1.3%. The CDR3 has 14 residues. CDR1 and CDR2 from the germline V gene are SGHTA and FQGNSA. V lost 5 bases to trimming and J lost 3 bases, with 13 bases between them. Extraction of total RNA was performed on unfractionated whole blood.

The sequence derives from a female donor in good health. The chain has TRBV7-2 and TRBJ1-1, with D tentatively TRBD1 (5 bases). This CDR3 is CASSHRRDHTEAFF. CDR3 in DNA: TGTGCCAGCAGCCACCGCAGGGATCACACTGAAGCTTTCTTT.